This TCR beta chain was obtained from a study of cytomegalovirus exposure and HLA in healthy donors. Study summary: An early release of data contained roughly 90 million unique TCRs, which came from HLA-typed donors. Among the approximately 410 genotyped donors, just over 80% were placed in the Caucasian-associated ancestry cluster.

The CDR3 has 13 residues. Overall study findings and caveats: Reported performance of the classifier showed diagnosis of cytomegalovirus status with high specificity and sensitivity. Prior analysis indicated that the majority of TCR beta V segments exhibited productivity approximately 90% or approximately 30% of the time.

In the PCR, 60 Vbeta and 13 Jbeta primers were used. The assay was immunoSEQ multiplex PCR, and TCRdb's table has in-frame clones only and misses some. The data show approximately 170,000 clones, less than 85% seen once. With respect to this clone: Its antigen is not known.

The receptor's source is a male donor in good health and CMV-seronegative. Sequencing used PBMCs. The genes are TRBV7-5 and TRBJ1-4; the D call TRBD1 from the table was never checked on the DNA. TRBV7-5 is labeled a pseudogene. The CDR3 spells CARSGTGGEKLFF. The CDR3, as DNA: TGTGCCAGAAGCGGTACAGGGGGTGAAAAACTGTTTTTT.